The entry that follows covers one T cell receptor (beta chain) sequence. The protocol was immunoSEQ multiplex PCR, while the TCRdb copy is restricted to in-frame clones and leaves out a portion. This sample has 50,000 or so clones, with about 90% found just once. This specimen belongs to a study of technical replicates of blood from a handful of donors. Germline V lookup: CDR1 GTSNPN, CDR2 SVGIG (reference sequence). The V gene lost 3 bases and the J gene lost 2 bases, with 14 bases spanning the gap. The CDR3 runs to 14 residues. This TCR derives from a human donor in good health. Some clones in this sample may be carry-over from other donors' samples. This chain uses TRBV30 with TRBJ2-7, with D perhaps TRBD2 (6 bases). The sequenced material came from PBMCs. The CDR3 is CAWRARDWTYEQYF. In DNA form, the CDR3 reads TGTGCCTGGAGGGCGCGGGACTGGACCTACGAGCAGTACTTC. Based on the CDR3 plus reference TRBV30 and TRBJ2-7, the full variable domain is SQTIHQWPATLVQPVGSPLSLECTVEGTSNPNLYWYRQAAGRGLQLLFYSVGIGQISSEVPQNLSASRPQDRQFILSSKKLLLSDSGFYLCAWRARDWTYEQYFGPGTRLTVT.